Listed here are 29 T cell receptor beta chains from one sample, sequenced in a study of blood T cell repertoires in COVID-19. Using immunoSEQ multiplex PCR, the repertoire was profiled, and TCRdb retains in-frame clones only, with some absent. The sample lists approximately 210,000 clones; 88% were seen once. Sequenced material: peripheral blood. The origin of the receptors is a man younger than 35 with active or convalescent COVID-19.

The genes are TRBV14 and TRBJ2-7, with D possibly TRBD1 on 5 matching bases. V was trimmed by 3 bases and J by 3 bases, leaving 6 bases between them. The CDR3 runs to 12 residues. From germline, CDR1 is SGHDN and CDR2 FVKESK. CDR3 loop: CASSHQGYEQYF. CDR3 bases: TGTGCCAGCAGCCACCAGGGCTACGAGCAGTACTTC.

This clone was found a few times. This chain uses TRBV3-1 (or the pseudogene TRBV3-2) with TRBJ2-1; 15 bases line up with TRBD2. V gave up 7 bases and J gave up 8 bases; unmatched junction bases: 12. The V gene's germline CDR1 is LGHDT and CDR2 YNNKEL (reference sequence). This CDR3 is 17 amino acids long. CDR3 nucleotides: TGTGCCAGCACCCCAATCGGGACTAGCGGGAGGTTAGATGAGCAGTTCTTC. Its protein is CASTPIGTSGRLDEQFF.

The chain couples TRBV10-3 to TRBJ1-1, with TRBD1 as a possible D gene (6 bases). This CDR3 comprises 16 residues. V lost 0 bases and J lost 3, with 14 bases in between. Germline CDR1 reads ENHRY; CDR2 reads SYGVKD. The CDR3 region has the DNA TGTGCCATCAGTGAGTCTCTGCAGGGGCCGGACACTGAAGCTTTCTTT. This gives the protein CAISESLQGPDTEAFF.

This clone occurred a few times. This chain joins TRBV29-1 and TRBJ1-5; TRBD1 matches at 12 bases. After removal of 6 bases from V and 4 bases from J, the junction contained 4 bases not matched to a gene. The CDR3 runs to 14 residues. Per germline, CDR1 SQVTM and CDR2 ANQGSEA. For the CDR3, the DNA is TGCAGCGTGGGGGACAGGGGGCAGAATCAGCCCCAGCATTTT. This encodes CSVGDRGQNQPQHF.

This clone occurred a few times. The chain is built from TRBV21-1 and TRBJ2-5; the table's D call TRBD1 went unverified against the DNA. TRBV21-1 is a pseudogene. CDR3 length equals 15 residues. The CDR3 DNA reads TGTGCCAGCAGCATCAAGGGACAGCGTCAAGAGACCCAGTACTTC. Translation gives CASSIKGQRQETQYF.

The V and J genes are TRBV15 and TRBJ1-1; possible D gene TRBD1, 5 bases. The CDR3 spans 13 residues. Trimming pared 5 bases from V and 6 bases from J, leaving 13 bases between. Germline V gene data show CDR1 as LNHNV and CDR2 as YYDKDF (reference sequence). The CDR3 DNA follows: TGTGCCACCAGCGATGGACATGATGCTGAAGCTTTCTTT. This encodes CATSDGHDAEAFF.

This clone was found once. The chain employs TRBV7-9 and TRBJ2-7; D is undetermined. The CDR3 runs 12 residues. V dropped 6 bases and J dropped 1 base, with 7 bases sitting between them. CDR1 SEHNR and CDR2 FQNEAQ come from the germline V gene (reference sequence). The CDR3 reads CASSIESYEQYF. The CDR3 nucleotides read TGTGCCAGCAGTATCGAGTCCTACGAGCAGTACTTC.

V is TRBV10-3 and J is TRBJ2-3; D uncertain. CDR3 length: 14 amino acids. Germline CDR1 reads ENHRY; CDR2 reads SYGVKD. Trimming took off 5 bases at V and 3 bases at J, with 12 bases between the two ends. The CDR3 protein is CAISPGVETDTQYF. As DNA, the CDR3 is TGTGCCATCAGTCCGGGTGTGGAAACAGATACGCAGTATTTT.

The rearrangement joins TRBV4-2 to TRBJ2-3; 9 nucleotides agree with TRBD2. V dropped 4 bases and J dropped 2; count of bases not matched to a gene: 7. The CDR3 has 16 residues. Germline CDR1 is LGHNA and CDR2 is YNFKEQ. The CDR3 DNA sequence: TGTGCCAGCAGCCCCGAGCTAGCGGGACACACAGATACGCAGTATTTT. Protein product: CASSPELAGHTDTQYF.

This clone was observed a few times. The chain recombines TRBV7-8 with TRBJ1-4; 7 positions match TRBD1. V trimming: 1 base; J trimming: 5 bases; junction bases outside the gene matches: 7. Germline V gene lookup returns CDR1 SGHVS and CDR2 FQNEAQ. CDR3 size: 16 residues. The CDR3 nucleotides read TGTGCCAGCAGCTTAGTCCCAGGGGGAATCAATGAAAAACTGTTTTTT. Its translation is CASSLVPGGINEKLFF.

CDR3 nucleotide sequence: TGCGCCAGCAGCCAAGATTTCGGACAGATGATCGACTATGGCTACACCTTC. This gives the protein CASSQDFGQMIDYGYTF. The rearrangement joins TRBV4-1 to TRBJ1-2; TRBD1 might be the D (6 bases). This CDR3 contains 17 residues. Germline CDR1 MGHRA, CDR2 YSYEKL. The germline V and J ends were trimmed by 0 bases and 3 bases, with 17 bases remaining between them.

The CDR3 loop reads CASSQSPGQALDEQYF. DNA for the CDR3: TGTGCCAGCAGCCAATCTCCGGGACAGGCGCTTGACGAGCAGTACTTC. The chain combines TRBV7-8 with TRBJ2-7, with 8 bases lining up with TRBD1. V gave up 5 bases and J gave up 5 bases; unmatched junction bases: 14. This CDR3 is built from 16 residues. The V gene's germline CDR1 is SGHVS and CDR2 FQNEAQ.

This sequence joins TRBV6-5 and TRBJ1-1; no firm D call. V was shortened by 6 bases and J by 0 bases, with 8 bases between the two germline ends. This CDR3 is 13 amino acids long. Germline V gene data show CDR1 as MNHEY and CDR2 as SVGAGI. In DNA form, the CDR3 reads TGTGCCAGCAGGAGGGTCTTGAACACTGAAGCTTTCTTT. This translates into CASRRVLNTEAFF.

This clone has only one observation. V usage is TRBV28 and J usage is TRBJ1-4; 9 nucleotides line up with TRBD1. The V and J ends lost 11 bases and 13 bases, in that order; junction bases with no gene match: 20. The CDR3 is 15 amino acids. CDR1 and CDR2 (germline): MDHEN, SYDVKM. This CDR3 reads CAAHSLKGTGSRLFF. In DNA, the CDR3 is TGTGCCGCTCACAGCCTAAAGGGGACAGGGAGCCGACTGTTTTTT.

V usage is TRBV11-3 and J usage is TRBJ2-5, with D unclear. In germline, CDR1 is SGHNT, CDR2 YENEEA. This CDR3 region has 14 residues. Trimming pared 6 bases from V and 5 bases from J, leaving 16 bases between. The CDR3 region is CASSCIQYFETQYF. The CDR3 DNA follows: TGTGCCAGCAGTTGTATACAGTATTTCGAGACCCAGTACTTC.

This clone was counted between two and nine times. This rearrangement joins TRBV27 to TRBJ1-5; a weak D match, TRBD1 (5 bases). Trimming took 4 bases from V and 0 from J, leaving 16 bases between them. Germline loops: CDR1 MNHEY, CDR2 SMNVEV (reference sequence). This CDR3 has 17 residues. As DNA, the CDR3 is TGTGCCAGCAGTTCAAGGGGAACAGTCGATAGCAATCAGCCCCAGCATTTT. This gives the protein CASSSRGTVDSNQPQHF.

The rearrangement joins TRBV18 to TRBJ2-7; possibly TRBD1 for D (6 bases). Germline CDR1 KGHSH, CDR2 LQKENI. Deletions cut 0 bases from V and 3 bases from J, with 6 bases between. This CDR3 comprises 13 residues. The chain's CDR3 is CASSPPDSYEQYF. The CDR3 DNA is TGTGCCAGCTCACCACCGGACAGCTACGAGCAGTACTTC.

The chain links TRBV7-2 to TRBJ2-7; 9 bases fit TRBD1. V dropped 5 bases and J dropped 3; count of bases not matched to a gene: 8. From germline, CDR1 is SGHTA and CDR2 FQGNSA. The CDR3 has 15 residues. The CDR3 DNA reads TGTGCCAGCAGCCCCGGGACAGGGAGGGTCTACGAGCAGTACTTC. It specifies CASSPGTGRVYEQYF.

The chain carries TRBV21-1 and TRBJ1-2; the table names TRBD1, a call not compared with the DNA. TRBV21-1 has pseudogene status. The CDR3 has 13 residues. The CDR3 DNA sequence: TGTGCCAGCAGCCGTAGGGGCAACTATGGCTACACCTTC. This translates into CASSRRGNYGYTF.

This clone was seen just once. This rearrangement joins TRBV5-1 to TRBJ2-6; the D gene is possibly TRBD2 (8 bases). The CDR3 runs to 20 residues. Germline V gene sequence: CDR1 SGHRS, CDR2 YFSETQ. V gave up 7 bases and J gave up 0 bases, with 26 bases separating them. This CDR3 is CASQGVSGREVFSGANVLTF. CDR3 DNA sequence: TGCGCCAGCCAGGGGGTAAGCGGGAGAGAGGTATTCTCTGGGGCCAACGTCCTGACTTTC.

The rearrangement links TRBV9 to TRBJ2-1; D unclear. There are 15 residues in the CDR3. Germline V gene lookup returns CDR1 SGDLS and CDR2 YYNGEE. The V end was cut by 2 bases, the J end by 0 bases, with 9 bases between. The CDR3 nucleotides are TGTGCCAGCAGCGTGGGCCTAAGCTCCTACAATGAGCAGTTCTTC. It translates to CASSVGLSSYNEQFF.

The DNA for the CDR3 is TGTGCCAGCAGTTTCCTTCAGGGGCACACCATATATTTT. It specifies CASSFLQGHTIYF. This chain connects TRBV6-5 to TRBJ1-3; D may be TRBD1 (6 bases). The CDR3 length is 13 residues. CDR1 and CDR2 from the germline V gene are MNHEY and SVGAGI. Trimming cost V 4 bases and J 8 bases, with 12 bases left between them.

The CDR3 sequence: CASSYRAGHSSYEQYF. The DNA for the CDR3 is TGTGCCAGCAGTTACCGGGCGGGCCATAGCTCCTACGAGCAGTACTTC. The gene calls are TRBV6-5 and TRBJ2-7; D may be TRBD2 (5 bases). The length of the CDR3 is 16 residues. CDR1 is MNHEY, CDR2 SVGAGI, per germline. V lost 2 bases, J lost 0 bases, and 14 bases lay in between.

V and J are TRBV28 and TRBJ1-6; a possible D gene is TRBD1 (5 bases). Germline CDR1 MDHEN, CDR2 SYDVKM. V dropped 6 bases and J dropped 6 bases, with 18 bases sitting between them. The CDR3 consists of 16 residues. The CDR3 reads CASRFWVIGANSPLHF. DNA of the CDR3: TGTGCCAGCAGGTTTTGGGTAATTGGGGCTAATTCACCCCTCCACTTT.

This sequence joins TRBV29-1 and TRBJ1-1, with D perhaps TRBD1 (6 bases). Trimming shortened V by 4 bases and J by 0 bases, and 15 bases separated the two germline ends. This CDR3 comprises 15 residues. The germline V gene has CDR1 SQVTM and CDR2 ANQGSEA. DNA for the CDR3: TGCAGCGTTGGGGGCAGGGGCAGCATGAACACTGAAGCTTTCTTT. It translates to CSVGGRGSMNTEAFF.

The V call is TRBV30, the J call TRBJ2-7; a weak D match, TRBD1 (8 bases). V was trimmed by 2 bases and J by 5 bases, leaving 10 bases between them. CDR3 length equals 12 residues. The germline CDR1 and CDR2 sequences are GTSNPN and SVGIG (reference sequence). In nucleotides, the CDR3 is TGTGCCTGGAGTACAGGGGGGGACGAGCAGTACTTC. Protein sequence: CAWSTGGDEQYF.

V gene TRBV27 combines with J gene TRBJ2-7; TRBD2 might be the D (5 bases). The CDR3 contains 15 residues. V lost 0 bases, J lost 2 bases, and 11 bases lay in between. Looked up from germline, CDR1 is MNHEY and CDR2 is SMNVEV (reference sequence). CDR3 amino acids: CASSLSVDYPYEQYF. In nucleotides, the CDR3 is TGTGCCAGCAGTTTATCCGTCGACTATCCCTACGAGCAGTACTTC.

This sequence joins TRBV7-3 and TRBJ2-3, with 9 bases matching TRBD2. CDR3 size: 15 residues. The V segment lost 1 base and the J segment 4 bases; nucleotides outside the gene matches: 3. Germline assignment: CDR1 SGHTA and CDR2 FQGTGA. The CDR3 DNA sequence: TGTGCCAGCAGCTTAAACGCGGGAGGGCCAGATACGCAGTATTTT. Its protein is CASSLNAGGPDTQYF.

The chain has TRBV9 and TRBJ1-1; 9 nucleotides line up with TRBD1. This CDR3 has 14 amino acids. The V gene's germline CDR1 is SGDLS and CDR2 YYNGEE. After removal of 4 bases from V and 3 bases from J, the junction contained 4 bases not matched to a gene. The CDR3 DNA reads as TGTGCCAGCAGCTCCGGGACAGGGTACACTGAAGCTTTCTTT. The encoded protein is CASSSGTGYTEAFF.